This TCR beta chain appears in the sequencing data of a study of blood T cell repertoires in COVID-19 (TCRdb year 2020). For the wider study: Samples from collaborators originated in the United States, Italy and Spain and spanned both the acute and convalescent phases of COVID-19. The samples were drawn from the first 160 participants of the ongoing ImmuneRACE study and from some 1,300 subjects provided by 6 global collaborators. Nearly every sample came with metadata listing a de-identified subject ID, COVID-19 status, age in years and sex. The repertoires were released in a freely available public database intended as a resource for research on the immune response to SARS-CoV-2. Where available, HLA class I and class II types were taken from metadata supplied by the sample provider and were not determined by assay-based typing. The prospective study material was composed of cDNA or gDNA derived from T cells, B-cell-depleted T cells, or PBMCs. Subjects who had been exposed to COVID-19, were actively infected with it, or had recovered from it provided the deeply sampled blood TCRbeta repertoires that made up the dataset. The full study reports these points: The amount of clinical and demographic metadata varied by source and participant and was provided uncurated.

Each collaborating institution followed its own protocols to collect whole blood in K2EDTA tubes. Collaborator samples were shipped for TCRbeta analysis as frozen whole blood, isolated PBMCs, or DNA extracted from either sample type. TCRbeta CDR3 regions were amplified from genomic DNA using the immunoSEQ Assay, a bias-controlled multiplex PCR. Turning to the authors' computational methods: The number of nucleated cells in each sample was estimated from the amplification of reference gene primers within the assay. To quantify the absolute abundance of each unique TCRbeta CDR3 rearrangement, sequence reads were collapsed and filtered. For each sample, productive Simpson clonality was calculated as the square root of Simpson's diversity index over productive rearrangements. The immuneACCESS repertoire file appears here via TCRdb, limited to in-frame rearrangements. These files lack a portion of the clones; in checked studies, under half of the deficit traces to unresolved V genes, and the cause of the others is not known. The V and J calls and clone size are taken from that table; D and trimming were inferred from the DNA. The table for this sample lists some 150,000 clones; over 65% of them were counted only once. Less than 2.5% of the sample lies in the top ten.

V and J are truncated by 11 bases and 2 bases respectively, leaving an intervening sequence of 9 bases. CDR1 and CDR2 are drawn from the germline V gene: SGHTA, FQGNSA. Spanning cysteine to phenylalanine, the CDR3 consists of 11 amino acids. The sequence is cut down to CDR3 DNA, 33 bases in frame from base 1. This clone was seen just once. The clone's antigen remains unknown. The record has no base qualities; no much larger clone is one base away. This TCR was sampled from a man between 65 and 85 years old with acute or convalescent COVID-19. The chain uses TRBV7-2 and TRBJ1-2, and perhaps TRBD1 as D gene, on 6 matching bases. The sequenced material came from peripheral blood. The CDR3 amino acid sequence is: CACGQNYGYTF. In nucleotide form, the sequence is TGTGCCTGCGGACAGAACTATGGCTACACCTTC.